This entry describes one T cell receptor (beta chain). Deep-level running was used for the assay. Each subset's genomic DNA was shared equally among a number of immunoSEQ plates. The assay was immunoSEQ multiplex PCR, and TCRdb's table has in-frame clones only and misses some. The sample consists of about 460,000 clones, 77% of them appearing once. The entry originates in a study of shared clonotypes between healthy human individuals. The unsorted samples had 80 million to 95 million PBMCs used for genomic DNA. The CDR3 has 13 amino acids. Germline V gene data show CDR1 as SGHDT and CDR2 as YYEEEE. Losses at the gene ends were 3 bases for V and 4 bases for J; bases not matched to a gene: 2.

Sequenced sample: PBMCs. This receptor was obtained from a woman aged 40-49 years in good health. Some clones in this sample may be carry-over from other donors' samples. The J gene is TRBJ1-1, the V gene TRBV5-6, with 8 bases that match TRBD1. The CDR3 bases are TGTGCCAGCAGCTCTACAGGGGGCACTGAAGCTTTCTTT. This codes for CASSSTGGTEAFF.